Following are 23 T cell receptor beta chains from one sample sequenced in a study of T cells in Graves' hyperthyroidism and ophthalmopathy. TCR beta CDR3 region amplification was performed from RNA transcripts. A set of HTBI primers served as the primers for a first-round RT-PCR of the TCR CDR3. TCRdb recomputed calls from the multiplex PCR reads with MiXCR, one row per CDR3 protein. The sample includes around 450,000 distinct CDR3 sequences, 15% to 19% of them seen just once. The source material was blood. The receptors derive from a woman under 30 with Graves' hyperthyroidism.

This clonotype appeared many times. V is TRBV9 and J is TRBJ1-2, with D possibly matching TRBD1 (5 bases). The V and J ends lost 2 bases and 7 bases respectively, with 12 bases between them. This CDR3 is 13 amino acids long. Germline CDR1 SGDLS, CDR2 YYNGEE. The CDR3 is CASSVWQGAGYTF. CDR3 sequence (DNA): TGTGCCAGCAGCGTTTGGCAGGGTGCTGGCTACACCTTC.

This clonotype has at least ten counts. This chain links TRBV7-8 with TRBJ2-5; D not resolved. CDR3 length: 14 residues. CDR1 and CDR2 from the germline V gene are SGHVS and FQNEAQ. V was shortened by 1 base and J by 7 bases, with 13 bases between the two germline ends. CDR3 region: CASSLVVASGTQYF. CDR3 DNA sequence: TGTGCCAGCAGCTTAGTGGTAGCTTCGGGGACCCAGTACTTC.

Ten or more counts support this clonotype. The CDR3 loop is CASSLTIGVYEQYF. CDR3 nucleotide sequence: TGCGCCAGCAGCCTCACAATCGGAGTCTACGAGCAGTACTTC. The chain carries TRBV4-1 and TRBJ2-7; no firm D call. Deletions cut 4 bases from V and 3 bases from J, with 13 bases between. Germline CDR1 reads MGHRA; CDR2 reads YSYEKL. The CDR3 totals 14 residues.

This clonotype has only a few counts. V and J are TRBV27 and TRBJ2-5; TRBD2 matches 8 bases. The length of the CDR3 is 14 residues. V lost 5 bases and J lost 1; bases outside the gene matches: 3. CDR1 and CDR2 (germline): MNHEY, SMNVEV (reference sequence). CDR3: CASSPAGAQETQYF. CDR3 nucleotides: TGTGCCAGCAGTCCAGCGGGGGCCCAAGAGACCCAGTACTTC.

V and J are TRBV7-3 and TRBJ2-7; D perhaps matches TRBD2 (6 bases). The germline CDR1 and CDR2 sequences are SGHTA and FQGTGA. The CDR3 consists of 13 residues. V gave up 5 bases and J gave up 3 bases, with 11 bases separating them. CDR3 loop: CASSRAGIYEQYF. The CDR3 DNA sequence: TGTGCCAGCAGCCGGGCGGGGATCTACGAGCAGTACTTC.

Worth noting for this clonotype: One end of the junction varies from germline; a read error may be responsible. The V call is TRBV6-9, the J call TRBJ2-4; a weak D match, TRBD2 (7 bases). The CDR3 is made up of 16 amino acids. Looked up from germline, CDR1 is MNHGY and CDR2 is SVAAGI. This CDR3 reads CASTMFGGLAKNIQYF. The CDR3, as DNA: TGCGCCAGCACCATGTTCGGGGGGCTAGCCAAAAACATTCAGTACTTC.

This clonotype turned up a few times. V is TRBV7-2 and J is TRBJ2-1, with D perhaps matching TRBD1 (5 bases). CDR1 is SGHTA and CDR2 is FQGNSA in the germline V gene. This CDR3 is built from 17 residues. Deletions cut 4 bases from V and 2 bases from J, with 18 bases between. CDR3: CASSSPLRGGAYNEQFF. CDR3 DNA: TGTGCCAGCAGCTCCCCCCTAAGGGGCGGAGCCTACAATGAGCAGTTCTTC.

The CDR3 is CASRPTLAGGTQYF. The CDR3 DNA sequence: TGTGCCAGCAGACCTACTTTAGCGGGGGGGACCCAGTACTTC. The chain couples TRBV3-1 to TRBJ2-5; the match to TRBD2 covers 10 bases. V was pared by 6 bases and J by 7 bases, with 8 bases of the junction left unmatched. This CDR3 is 14 amino acids long. Germline CDR1 reads LGHDT; CDR2 reads YNNKEL (reference sequence).

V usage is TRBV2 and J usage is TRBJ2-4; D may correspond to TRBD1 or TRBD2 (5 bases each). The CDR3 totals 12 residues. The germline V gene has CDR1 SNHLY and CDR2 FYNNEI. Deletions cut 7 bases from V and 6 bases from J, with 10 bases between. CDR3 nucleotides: TGTGCCAGCAAACATGGGGGAAACATTCAGTACTTC. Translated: CASKHGGNIQYF.

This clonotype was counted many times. CDR3 nucleotide sequence: TGCAGTGCTAGCCCCTCACTAGCCAGGGGGGGGTACGAGCAGTACTTC. This sequence encodes CSASPSLARGGYEQYF. The rearrangement joins TRBV20-1 to TRBJ2-7; the D call may be TRBD1 or TRBD2 (7 bases each). The V gene's germline CDR1 is DFQATT and CDR2 SNEGSKA (reference sequence). The CDR3 runs 16 residues. With 3 bases removed from V and 4 bases from J, the gap between germline ends came to 22 bases.

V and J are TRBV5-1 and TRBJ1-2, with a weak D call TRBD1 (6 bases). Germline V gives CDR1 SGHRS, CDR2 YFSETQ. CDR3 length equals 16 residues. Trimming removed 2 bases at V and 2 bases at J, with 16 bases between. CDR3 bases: TGCGCCAGCAGCTTTGGGGGCCCCGGACAGAACTATGGCTACACCTTC. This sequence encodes CASSFGGPGQNYGYTF. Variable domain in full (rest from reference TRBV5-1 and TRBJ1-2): KAGVTQTPRYLIKTRGQQVTLSCSPISGHRSVSWYQQTPGQGLQFLFEYFSETQRNKGNFPGRFSGRQFSNSRSEMNVSTLELGDSALYLCASSFGGPGQNYGYTFGSGTRLTVV.

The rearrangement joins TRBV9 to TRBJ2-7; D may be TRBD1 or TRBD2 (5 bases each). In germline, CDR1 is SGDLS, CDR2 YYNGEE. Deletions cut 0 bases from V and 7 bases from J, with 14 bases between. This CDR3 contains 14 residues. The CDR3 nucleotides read TGTGCCAGCAGCGTAGAAGGGGAGACGGGTGAGCAGTACTTC. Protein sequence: CASSVEGETGEQYF.

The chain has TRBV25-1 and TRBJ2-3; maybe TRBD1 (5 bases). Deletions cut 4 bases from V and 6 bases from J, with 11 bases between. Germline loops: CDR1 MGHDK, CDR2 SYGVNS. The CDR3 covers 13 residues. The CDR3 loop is CASSAYSGDTQYF. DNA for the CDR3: TGTGCCAGCAGTGCCTATTCAGGGGATACGCAGTATTTT.

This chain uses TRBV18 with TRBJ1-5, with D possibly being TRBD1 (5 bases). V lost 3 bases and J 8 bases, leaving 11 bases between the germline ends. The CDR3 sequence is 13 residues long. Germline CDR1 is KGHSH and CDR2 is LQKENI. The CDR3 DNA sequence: TGTGCCAGCTCACCGGCGGGGCCCGAGCCCCAGCATTTT. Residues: CASSPAGPEPQHF.

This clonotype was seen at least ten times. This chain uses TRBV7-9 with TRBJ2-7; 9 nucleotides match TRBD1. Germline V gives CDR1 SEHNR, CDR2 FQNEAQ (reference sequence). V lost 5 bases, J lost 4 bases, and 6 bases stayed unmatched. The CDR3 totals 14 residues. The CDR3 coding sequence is TGTGCCAGCAGCCGCCCGGGACAGGGATACGAGCAGTACTTC. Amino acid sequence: CASSRPGQGYEQYF.

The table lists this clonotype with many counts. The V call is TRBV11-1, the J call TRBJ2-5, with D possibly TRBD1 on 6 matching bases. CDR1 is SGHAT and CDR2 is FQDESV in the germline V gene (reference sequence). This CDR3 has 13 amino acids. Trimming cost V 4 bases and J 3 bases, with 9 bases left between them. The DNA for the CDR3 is TGTGCCAGCAGCTCGGACAGCGAAGAGACCCAGTACTTC. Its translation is CASSSDSEETQYF. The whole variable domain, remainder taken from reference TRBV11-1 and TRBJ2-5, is EAEVAQSPRYKITEKSQAVAFWCDPISGHATLYWYRQILGQGPELLVQFQDESVVDDSQLPKDRFSAERLKGVDSTLKIQPAELGDSAMYLCASSSDSEETQYFGPGTRLLVL.

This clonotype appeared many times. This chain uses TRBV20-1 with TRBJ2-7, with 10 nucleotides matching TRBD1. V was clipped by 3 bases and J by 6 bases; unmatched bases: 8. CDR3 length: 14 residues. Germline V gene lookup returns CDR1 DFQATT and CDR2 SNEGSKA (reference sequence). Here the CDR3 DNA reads TGCAGTGCTAGGAGGACAGGGGGTTCGGGCGAGCAGTACTTC. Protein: CSARRTGGSGEQYF.

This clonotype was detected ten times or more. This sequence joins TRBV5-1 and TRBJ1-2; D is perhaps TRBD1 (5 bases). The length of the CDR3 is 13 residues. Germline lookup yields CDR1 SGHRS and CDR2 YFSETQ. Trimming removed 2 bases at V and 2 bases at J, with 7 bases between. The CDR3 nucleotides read TGCGCCAGCAGCTTCAACAGGAACTATGGCTACACCTTC. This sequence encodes CASSFNRNYGYTF.

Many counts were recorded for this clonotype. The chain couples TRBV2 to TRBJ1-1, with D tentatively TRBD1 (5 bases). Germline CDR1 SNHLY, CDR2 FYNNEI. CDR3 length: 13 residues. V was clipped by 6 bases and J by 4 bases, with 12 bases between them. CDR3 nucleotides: TGTGCCAGCAGGCCCAGGGTGGGCACTGAAGCTTTCTTT. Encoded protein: CASRPRVGTEAFF.

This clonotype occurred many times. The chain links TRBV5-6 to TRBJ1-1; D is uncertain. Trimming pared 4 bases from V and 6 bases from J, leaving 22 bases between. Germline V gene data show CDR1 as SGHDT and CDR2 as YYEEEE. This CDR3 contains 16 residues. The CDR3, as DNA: TGTGCCAGCAGCCCTGCCCCGGGGAGCCACAACCCTGAAGCTTTCTTT. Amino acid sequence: CASSPAPGSHNPEAFF.

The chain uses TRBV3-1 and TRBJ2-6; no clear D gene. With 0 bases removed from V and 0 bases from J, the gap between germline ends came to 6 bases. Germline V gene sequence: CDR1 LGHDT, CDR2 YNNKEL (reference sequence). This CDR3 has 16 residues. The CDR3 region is CASSQEVYSGANVLTF. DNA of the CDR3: TGTGCCAGCAGCCAAGAAGTTTACTCTGGGGCCAACGTCCTGACTTTC.

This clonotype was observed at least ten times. CDR3 in amino acids: CASSLGGQGAYEQYF. The CDR3 coding sequence is TGTGCCAGCAGCTTGGGAGGGCAGGGGGCCTACGAGCAGTACTTC. The chain is built from TRBV5-6 and TRBJ2-7; 7 bases are a match to TRBD1. This CDR3 has 15 amino acids. The germline V gene encodes CDR1 SGHDT and CDR2 YYEEEE. After removal of 0 bases from V and 2 bases from J, the junction contained 5 bases not matched to a gene.

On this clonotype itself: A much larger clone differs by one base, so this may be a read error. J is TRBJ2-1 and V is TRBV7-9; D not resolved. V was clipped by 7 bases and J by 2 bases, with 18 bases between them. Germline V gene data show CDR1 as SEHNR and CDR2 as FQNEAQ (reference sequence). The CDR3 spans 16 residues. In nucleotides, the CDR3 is TGTGCCAGCAACTCGACTGGTCCGCTAGCCTACAATGAGCAGTTCTTC. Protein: CASNSTGPLAYNEQFF.